One sample yielded the 9 T cell receptor beta chains listed below, sequenced in a study of blood T cell repertoires in COVID-19. Using immunoSEQ multiplex PCR, the repertoire was profiled, and TCRdb retains in-frame clones only, with some absent. The sample yields some 130,000 clones, about 89% seen once. The material sequenced was peripheral blood. All receptors derive from a man in his forties or fifties with active or convalescent COVID-19.

The chain is built from TRBV5-4 and TRBJ2-3, with a tentative D call TRBD2 (5 bases). The CDR3 loop spans 13 amino acids. V gave up 1 base and J gave up 4 bases, with 7 bases separating them. CDR1 and CDR2 from the germline V gene are SGHNT and YYREEE (reference sequence). The CDR3 loop is CASSLRGADTQYF. DNA of the CDR3: TGTGCCAGCAGCTTGCGGGGAGCAGATACGCAGTATTTT.

The CDR3: CASSENSYGYTF. The CDR3 DNA sequence: TGTGCCAGCAGTGAAAACAGCTATGGCTACACCTTC. The chain links TRBV6-1 to TRBJ1-2; no reliable D call. CDR3 length: 12 amino acids. Deletions cut 2 bases from V and 4 bases from J, with 5 bases between. Germline CDR1 MNHNS, CDR2 SASEGT.

This clone was recorded once. The DNA of the CDR3 is TGTGCCAGCAGTTACTCAACAGGGGGCACTGGAAACACCATATATTTT. Translation: CASSYSTGGTGNTIYF. The V gene is TRBV6-6, the J gene TRBJ1-3; 9 bases agree with TRBD1. Germline CDR1 and CDR2: MNHNY and SVGAGI (reference sequence). This CDR3 spans 16 amino acids. The trim removed 0 bases at V and 2 bases at J, leaving 2 bases unmatched.

The chain combines TRBV19 with TRBJ1-2; 10 bases line up with TRBD1. The CDR3 covers 17 residues. The trim removed 4 bases at V and 7 bases at J, leaving 15 bases unmatched. Per the germline V gene, CDR1 is LNHDA and CDR2 is SQIVND (reference sequence). The CDR3 nucleotides are TGTGCCAGTAGTAGGCCGGGACAGGGGAAATCTATGGCTGGCTACACCTTC. Protein sequence: CASSRPGQGKSMAGYTF.

V usage is TRBV18 and J usage is TRBJ1-5; the D gene is possibly TRBD1 (5 bases). With 1 base removed from V and 9 bases from J, the gap between germline ends came to 16 bases. The CDR3 has 15 residues. Germline loops: CDR1 KGHSH, CDR2 LQKENI. CDR3 bases: TGTGCCAGCTCACCACGGGGCGGGGAAAAAGCGCCCCAGCATTTT. Its protein is CASSPRGGEKAPQHF.

The chain carries TRBV19 and TRBJ2-1, with TRBD2 identical over 9 bases. CDR1 and CDR2 from the germline V gene are LNHDA and SQIVND (reference sequence). The CDR3 sequence is 14 residues long. V dropped 5 bases and J dropped 4; count of bases not matched to a gene: 3. The CDR3 loop reads CASSRTSEYNEQFF. In DNA form, the CDR3 reads TGTGCCAGTAGTCGGACTAGCGAGTACAATGAGCAGTTCTTC. The variable domain in full, completed from reference TRBV19 and TRBJ2-1, reads DGGITQSPKYLFRKEGQNVTLSCEQNLNHDAMYWYRQDPGQGLRLIYYSQIVNDFQKGDIAEGYSVSREKKESFPLTVTSAQKNPTAFYLCASSRTSEYNEQFFGPGTRLTVL.

CDR3 loop: CSVLAGPSSNEQFF. CDR3 DNA sequence: TGCAGCGTGCTAGCGGGGCCCTCAAGCAATGAGCAGTTCTTC. The gene calls are TRBV29-1 and TRBJ2-1; 9 nucleotides agree with TRBD2. This CDR3 contains 14 residues. J gave up 6 bases and V 6 bases, and 9 bases lay outside the gene matches. In germline, CDR1 is SQVTM, CDR2 ANQGSEA.

The chain joins TRBV29-1 to TRBJ1-1; 7 bases fit TRBD1. Germline V gene lookup returns CDR1 SQVTM and CDR2 ANQGSEA. The CDR3 spans 13 residues. The CDR3 coding sequence is TGCCGGAGGAAGGGGGCCATGAACACTGAAGCTTTCTTT. This translates into CRRKGAMNTEAFF.

V and J are TRBV28 and TRBJ2-7, with TRBD1 as a possible D gene (7 bases). CDR1 is MDHEN, CDR2 SYDVKM, per germline. The V end was cut by 4 bases, the J end by 4 bases, with 20 bases between. The length of the CDR3 is 16 residues. CDR3 sequence: CASSSRGRGNWYEQYF. For the CDR3, the DNA is TGTGCCAGCAGTTCTAGGGGGCGCGGGAATTGGTACGAGCAGTACTTC.